This TCR beta chain came from a study of T cell responses to AZD1222 COVID-19 vaccine. Whole-study findings and limits: Unmutated variant regions are reportedly the target of nearly half of TCRs that are spike-specific. Distributed over spike, vaccine-associated CD4 TCRs predominated at 160-218 and 743-854. The breadth and depth of Spike-specific TCRs increased once two AZD1222 doses had been given. Repertoires in all cases were sampled only once the peak T cell response had passed.

This table comes from immunoSEQ multiplex PCR, and its TCRdb copy is limited to in-frame clones, with some not included. The repertoire has about 110,000 clones, roughly nine tenths of them found once; the top ten carry approximately 4.7%. This clone was seen a few times. Its antigen is not known. Losses at the gene ends were 5 bases for V and 0 bases for J; bases not matched to a gene: 12. The CDR3 runs 19 residues. CDR1 is SGHAT, CDR2 FQNNGV, per germline. The sequencing used peripheral blood, collected on day 0 of AZD1222 vaccination. The V gene is TRBV11-2, the J gene TRBJ2-7; 14 nucleotides align to TRBD2. This clonotype originated in an adult in good health. The CDR3 DNA reads as TGTGCCAGCAGCCCGGGGCGGACTAGCGGGAGGAGGGCCTCCTACGAGCAGTACTTC. Protein: CASSPGRTSGRRASYEQYF.